The entry below describes one TCR beta chain. Its matching antigen is unknown. The read ends 3 residues shy of where the CDR3 ends; the end is completed using the germline J gene. The record originates from a study of T cells in women clearing cervical HPV infection. Overall study results and limits: TRBV6-7 relative abundance averaged roughly 0.1% in cases and about 0.17% in controls.

This CDR3 spans 11 amino acids. The germline CDR1 and CDR2 sequences are SQVTM and ANQGSEA. Trimming took 6 bases from V and 5 from J; bases not matched to a gene: 3. Average input was approximately 1.3 ug genomic DNA for immunoSEQ TCR beta CDR3 amplification. The protocol was immunoSEQ multiplex PCR, while the TCRdb copy is restricted to in-frame clones and leaves out a portion. In total, the table holds 25,000 or so clones. This clonotype was sampled from a woman aged 18 to 75 with a cervical HPV16 infection that either progressed to CIN3+ or cleared (not recorded which). The sequenced material came from blood buffy coat. V and J are TRBV29-1 and TRBJ1-1, with 7 bases matching TRBD1. CDR3 sequence reads: CSVATGTEAFF. The DNA read from the CDR3 is TGCAGCGTAGCGACAGGGACTGAA.